A selection of T cell receptor beta chains follows, all from one sample in a study of CD8+ T cells in alopecia areata. Repertoires were generated with immunoSEQ multiplex PCR, while TCRdb's copy carries only in-frame clones and drops some. The table lists around 190,000 clones, more than 50% of them singletons. What was sequenced was CD8+ T cells sorted from blood. The receptors here all came from a human donor in good health. The CDR3 runs from the conserved cysteine through the conserved F or W. The order of the fields is D gene, J gene, clone size, V gene, CDR3 protein, CDR3 DNA. The D gene is left open where the match is weak. Clone size is shown for a subset of rows, as once, few, many or a class of expanded clone.

.,TRBJ1-1,few,TRBV5-8,CASSLVGDTEAFF,TGTGCCAGCAGCTTGGTCGGGGACACTGAAGCTTTCTTT
.,TRBJ1-2,.,TRBV30,CAWSVNEGGRDTF,TGTGCCTGGAGTGTAAATGAAGGGGGGCGAGACACCTTC
.,TRBJ1-2,.,TRBV29-1,CSVEDPREPYGYTF,TGCAGCGTTGAAGATCCCCGAGAACCTTATGGCTACACCTTC
TRBD1,TRBJ2-3,.,TRBV29-1,CSVDGQGYTDTQYF,TGCAGCGTTGATGGACAGGGGTACACAGATACGCAGTATTTT
.,TRBJ1-1,.,TRBV5-1,CASSPLESKMNTEAFF,TGCGCCAGCAGCCCACTGGAGTCCAAAATGAACACTGAAGCTTTCTTT
.,TRBJ1-2,.,TRBV5-4,CASTPAQGNGYTF,TGTGCCAGCACCCCGGCGCAGGGTAATGGCTACACCTTC
.,TRBJ2-3,once,TRBV5-6,CASRLVGTLNVDTQYF,TGTGCCAGCAGACTGGTGGGGACACTTAACGTCGATACGCAGTATTTT
TRBD2,TRBJ2-1,.,TRBV27,CASRPGLAATFF,TGTGCCAGCAGGCCCGGACTAGCGGCCACATTCTTC
.,TRBJ1-5,.,TRBV2,CASRRFPDSNQPQHF,TGTGCCAGCAGGAGGTTCCCCGATAGCAATCAGCCCCAGCATTTT
.,TRBJ1-2,.,TRBV29-1,CSAEGRGNYGYTF,TGCAGCGCCGAGGGCCGGGGGAACTATGGCTACACCTTC
.,TRBJ1-1,.,TRBV29-1,CSVQRNTEAFF,TGCAGCGTACAGAGGAACACTGAAGCTTTCTTT
.,TRBJ2-1,.,TRBV27,CASRQGASYNEQFF,TGTGCCAGCAGGCAAGGGGCCTCCTACAATGAGCAGTTCTTC
TRBD1,TRBJ1-5,.,TRBV2,CASSVDRGLVQPQHF,TGTGCCAGCAGTGTTGACAGGGGTCTGGTTCAGCCCCAGCATTTT